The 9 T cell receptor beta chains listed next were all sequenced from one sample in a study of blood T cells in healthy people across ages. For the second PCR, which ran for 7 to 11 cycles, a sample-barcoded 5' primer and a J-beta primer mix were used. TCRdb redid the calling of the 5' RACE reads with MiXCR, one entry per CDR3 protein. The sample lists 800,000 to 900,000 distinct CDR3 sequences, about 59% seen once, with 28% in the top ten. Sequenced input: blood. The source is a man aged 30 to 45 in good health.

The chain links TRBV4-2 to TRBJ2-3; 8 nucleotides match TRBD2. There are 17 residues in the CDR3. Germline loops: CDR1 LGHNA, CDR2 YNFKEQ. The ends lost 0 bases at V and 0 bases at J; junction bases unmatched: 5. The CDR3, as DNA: TGTGCCAGCAGCCAAGATAGGAGACTAGCGAGCACAGATACGCAGTATTTT. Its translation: CASSQDRRLASTDTQYF.

For the CDR3, the DNA is TGCAGTGCTCCGACTAGCCAGAACGGAGAGACCCAGTACTTC. Translation: CSAPTSQNGETQYF. V and J are TRBV20-1 and TRBJ2-5, with 7 bases fitting TRBD2. The CDR3 is made up of 14 amino acids. Germline CDR1 DFQATT, CDR2 SNEGSKA (reference sequence). V trimming: 5 bases; J trimming: 4 bases; junction bases outside the gene matches: 10.

The CDR3, as DNA: TGTGCCAGCAGATATAGCGGGGGAAGCTACAATGAGCAGTTCTTC. Its translation is CASRYSGGSYNEQFF. The chain couples TRBV7-9 to TRBJ2-1; 9 bases agree with TRBD2. Germline CDR1 and CDR2: SEHNR and FQNEAQ (reference sequence). CDR3 length: 15 residues. V shed 6 bases and J 3 bases; nucleotides not matched to a gene: 6.

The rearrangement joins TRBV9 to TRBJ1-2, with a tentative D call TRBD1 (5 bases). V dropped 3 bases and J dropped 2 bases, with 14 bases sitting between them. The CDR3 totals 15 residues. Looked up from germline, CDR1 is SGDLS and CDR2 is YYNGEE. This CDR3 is CASSEAGTANYGYTF. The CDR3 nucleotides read TGTGCCAGCAGCGAAGCCGGGACGGCGAACTATGGCTACACCTTC.

The CDR3 sequence: CASSSGTSDETQYF. Here the CDR3 DNA reads TGTGCCAGCAGTTCCGGGACTAGCGACGAGACCCAGTACTTC. The chain joins TRBV12-3 or TRBV12-4 to TRBJ2-5; 10 bases align to TRBD2. The CDR3 length is 14 residues. Losses at the gene ends were 4 bases for V and 5 bases for J; bases not matched to a gene: 4.

CDR3 residues: CASSLNRDGDRTEAFF. For the CDR3, the DNA is TGCGCCAGCAGCTTAAACAGGGATGGGGATCGCACTGAAGCTTTCTTT. The chain combines TRBV5-1 with TRBJ1-1; maybe TRBD1 (6 bases). Per the germline V gene, CDR1 is SGHRS and CDR2 is YFSETQ. Trimming took off 2 bases at V and 4 bases at J, with 18 bases between the two ends. The CDR3 runs 16 residues.

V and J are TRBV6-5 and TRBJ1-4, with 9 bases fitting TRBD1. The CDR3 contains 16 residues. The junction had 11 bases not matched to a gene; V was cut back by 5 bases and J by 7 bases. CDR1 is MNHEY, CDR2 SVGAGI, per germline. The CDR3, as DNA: TGTGCCAGCAGTCCAAGGACAGGGGATTGGAGTGAAAAACTGTTTTTT. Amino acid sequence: CASSPRTGDWSEKLFF.

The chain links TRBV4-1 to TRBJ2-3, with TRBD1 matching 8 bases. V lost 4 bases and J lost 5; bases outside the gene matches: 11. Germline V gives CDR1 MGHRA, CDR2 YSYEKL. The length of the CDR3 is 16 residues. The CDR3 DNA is TGCGCCAGCAGCCTCCGGCACGGACAGGGAATAGATACGCAGTATTTT. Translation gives CASSLRHGQGIDTQYF.

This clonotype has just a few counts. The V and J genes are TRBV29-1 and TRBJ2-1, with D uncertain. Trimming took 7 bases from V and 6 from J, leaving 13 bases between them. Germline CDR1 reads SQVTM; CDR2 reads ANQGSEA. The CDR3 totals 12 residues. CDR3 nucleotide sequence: TGCAGCGCAGAAGCCTATGCCAATGAGCAGTTCTTC. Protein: CSAEAYANEQFF.